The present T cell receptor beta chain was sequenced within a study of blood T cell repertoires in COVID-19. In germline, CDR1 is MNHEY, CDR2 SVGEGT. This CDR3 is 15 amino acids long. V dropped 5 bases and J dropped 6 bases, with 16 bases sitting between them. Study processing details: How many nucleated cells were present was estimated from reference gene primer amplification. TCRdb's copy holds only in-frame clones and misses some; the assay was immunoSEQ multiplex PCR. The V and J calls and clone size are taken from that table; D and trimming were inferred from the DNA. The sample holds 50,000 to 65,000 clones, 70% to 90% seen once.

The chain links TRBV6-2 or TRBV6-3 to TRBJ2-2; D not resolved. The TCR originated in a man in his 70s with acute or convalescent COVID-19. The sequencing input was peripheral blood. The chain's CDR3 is CASSPGGAKSGELFF. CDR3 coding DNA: TGTGCCAGCAGTCCCGGCGGAGCAAAGTCCGGGGAGCTGTTTTTT.